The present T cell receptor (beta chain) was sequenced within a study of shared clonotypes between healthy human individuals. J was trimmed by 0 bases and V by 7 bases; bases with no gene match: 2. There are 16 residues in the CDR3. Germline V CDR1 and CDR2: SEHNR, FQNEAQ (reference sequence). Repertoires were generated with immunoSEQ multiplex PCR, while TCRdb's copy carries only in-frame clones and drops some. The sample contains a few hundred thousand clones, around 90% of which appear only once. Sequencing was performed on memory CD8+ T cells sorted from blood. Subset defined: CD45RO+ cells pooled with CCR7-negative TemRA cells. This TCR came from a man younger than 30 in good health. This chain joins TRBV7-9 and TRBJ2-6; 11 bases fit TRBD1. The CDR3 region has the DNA TGTGCCAGCACCGGGACAGGGGGCTCTGGGGCCAACGTCCTGACTTTC. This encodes CASTGTGGSGANVLTF.